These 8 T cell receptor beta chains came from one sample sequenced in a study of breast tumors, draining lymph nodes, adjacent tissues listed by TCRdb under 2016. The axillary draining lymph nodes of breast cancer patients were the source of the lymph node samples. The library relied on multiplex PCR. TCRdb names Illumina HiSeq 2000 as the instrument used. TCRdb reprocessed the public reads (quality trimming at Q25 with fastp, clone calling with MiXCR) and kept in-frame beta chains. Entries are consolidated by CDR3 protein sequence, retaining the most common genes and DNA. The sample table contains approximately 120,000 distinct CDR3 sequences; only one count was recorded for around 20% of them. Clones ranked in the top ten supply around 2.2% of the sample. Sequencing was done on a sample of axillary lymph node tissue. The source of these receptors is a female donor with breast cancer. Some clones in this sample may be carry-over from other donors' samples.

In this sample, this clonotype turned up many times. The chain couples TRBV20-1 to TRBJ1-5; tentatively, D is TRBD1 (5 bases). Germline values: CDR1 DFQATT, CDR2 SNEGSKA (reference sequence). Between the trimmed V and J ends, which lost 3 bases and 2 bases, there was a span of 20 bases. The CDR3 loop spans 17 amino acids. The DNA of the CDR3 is TGCAGTGCTAGTGGGGACGGTCTCTTGACGGGCAATCAGCCCCAGCATTTT. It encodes CSASGDGLLTGNQPQHF.

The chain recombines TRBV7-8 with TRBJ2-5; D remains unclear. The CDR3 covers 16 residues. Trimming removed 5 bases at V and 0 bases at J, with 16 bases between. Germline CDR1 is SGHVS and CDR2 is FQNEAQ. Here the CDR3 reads CASSAAGGRYQETQYF. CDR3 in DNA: TGTGCCAGCAGCGCCGCCGGCGGCCGGTACCAAGAGACCCAGTACTTC.

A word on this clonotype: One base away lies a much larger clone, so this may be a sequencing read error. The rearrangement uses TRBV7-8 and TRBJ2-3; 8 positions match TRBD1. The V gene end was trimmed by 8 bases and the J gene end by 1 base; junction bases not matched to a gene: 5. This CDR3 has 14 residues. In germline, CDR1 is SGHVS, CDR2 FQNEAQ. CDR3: CASLQGARTDTQYF. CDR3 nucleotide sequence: TGTGCCAGCCTGCAGGGGGCTCGCACAGATACGCAGTATTTT.

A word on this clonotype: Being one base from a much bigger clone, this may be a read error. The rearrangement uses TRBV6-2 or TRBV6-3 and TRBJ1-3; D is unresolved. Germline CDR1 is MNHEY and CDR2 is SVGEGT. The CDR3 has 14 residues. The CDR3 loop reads CGSSQRWAGNTIYF. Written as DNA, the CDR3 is TGTGGCAGCAGTCAGAGGTGGGCTGGAAACACCATATATTTT.

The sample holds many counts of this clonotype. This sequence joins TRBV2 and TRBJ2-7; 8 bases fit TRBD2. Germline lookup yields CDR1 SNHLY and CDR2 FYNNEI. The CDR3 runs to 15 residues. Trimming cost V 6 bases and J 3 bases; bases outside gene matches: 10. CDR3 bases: TGTGCCAGCAGCCTAAAGACCGGGACTAGCTACGAGCAGTACTTC. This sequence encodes CASSLKTGTSYEQYF. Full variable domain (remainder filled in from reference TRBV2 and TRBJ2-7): EPEVTQTPSHQVTQMGQEVILRCVPISNHLYFYWYRQILGQKVEFLVSFYNNEISEKSEIFDDQFSVERPDGSNFTLKIRSTKLEDSAMYFCASSLKTGTSYEQYFGPGTRLTVT.

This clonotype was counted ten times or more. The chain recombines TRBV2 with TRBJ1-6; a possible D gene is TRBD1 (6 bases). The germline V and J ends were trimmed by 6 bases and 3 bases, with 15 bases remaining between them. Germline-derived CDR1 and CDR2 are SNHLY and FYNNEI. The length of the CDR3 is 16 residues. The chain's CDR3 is CASSAQGADYNSPLHF. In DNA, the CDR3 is TGTGCCAGCAGCGCACAGGGAGCCGACTATAATTCACCCCTCCACTTT.

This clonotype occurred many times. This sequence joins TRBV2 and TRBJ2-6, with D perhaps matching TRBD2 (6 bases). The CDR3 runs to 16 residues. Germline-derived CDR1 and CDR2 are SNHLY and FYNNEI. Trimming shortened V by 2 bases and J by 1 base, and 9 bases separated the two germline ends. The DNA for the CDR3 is TGTGCCAGCAGTGAATATGGGGGGTCTGGGGCCAACGTCCTGACTTTC. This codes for CASSEYGGSGANVLTF.

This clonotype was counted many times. The CDR3 loop is CATSDRRRTSTDTQYF. The CDR3 DNA sequence: TGTGCCACCAGTGATCGTCGAAGGACAAGCACAGATACGCAGTATTTT. The chain combines TRBV24-1 with TRBJ2-3; possible D gene TRBD1, 5 bases. This CDR3 has 16 residues. Germline assignment: CDR1 KGHDR and CDR2 SFDVKD. V shed 3 bases and J shed 0 bases, with 12 bases lying between them.